These 28 T cell receptor beta chains were sequenced from one sample in a study of PD-1 and CTLA-4 blockade in melanoma (TCRdb year 2021). The protocol used for the library was the immunoSEQ multiplex PCR assay. The immuneACCESS repertoire file appears here via TCRdb, limited to in-frame rearrangements. These files lack a portion of the clones; in checked studies, under half of the deficit traces to unresolved V genes, and the cause of the others is not known. Counted in this sample were about 32,000 clones; roughly 90% of them appeared once. The ten largest clones capture more than 5.5% of the sample. The sequencing here drew on CD8+ T cells from peripheral blood, taken from a patient given anti-PD-1 treatment. Receptor source: a human donor with melanoma.

This clone was recorded a few times. The V and J genes are TRBV7-9 and TRBJ1-1; D unresolved. CDR1 and CDR2 from the germline V gene are SEHNR and FQNEAQ (reference sequence). Between the trimmed V and J ends, which lost 3 bases and 9 bases, there was a span of 20 bases. The CDR3 sequence is 15 residues long. CDR3 nucleotide sequence: TGTGCCAGCAGCTTGGACGGTGGCAGCCGTGTACAAGCTTTCTTT. Protein sequence: CASSLDGGSRVQAFF.

The chain is built from TRBV30 and TRBJ1-1; D is ambiguous. Germline V gene sequence: CDR1 GTSNPN, CDR2 SVGIG (reference sequence). Trimming stripped 4 bases from V and 0 bases from J, with 15 bases between. The CDR3 spans 15 residues. Written as DNA, the CDR3 is TGTGCCTGGACCGGGTATGAGGACTTGAACACTGAAGCTTTCTTT. Its translation is CAWTGYEDLNTEAFF.

The chain uses TRBV4-3 and TRBJ2-1, with unresolved D. Germline CDR1 LGHNA, CDR2 YSLEER. This CDR3 has 14 residues. Trimming cost V 1 base and J 10 bases, with 14 bases left between them. CDR3 amino acids: CASSQGPWAPEQFF. For the CDR3, the DNA is TGCGCCAGCAGCCAAGGTCCCTGGGCTCCCGAGCAGTTCTTC.

J is TRBJ2-1 and V is TRBV4-1, with 7 nucleotides matching TRBD1. The CDR3 has 17 amino acids. With V trimmed by 1 base and J by 0 bases, 6 bases remained unmatched. The germline V gene has CDR1 MGHRA and CDR2 YSYEKL. The CDR3 is CASSQVQGQSSYNEQFF. The CDR3 DNA is TGCGCCAGCAGCCAAGTCCAGGGACAGAGCTCCTACAATGAGCAGTTCTTC.

The table lists this clone with a count of one. V usage is TRBV30 and J usage is TRBJ1-2; D gene ambiguous. The CDR3 runs 13 residues. V lost 0 bases, J lost 3 bases, and 8 bases lay in between. Germline-derived CDR1 and CDR2 are GTSNPN and SVGIG (reference sequence). The CDR3 sequence: CAWSVREDYGYTF. In DNA, the CDR3 is TGTGCCTGGAGTGTACGGGAAGACTATGGCTACACCTTC. The whole variable domain, remainder taken from reference TRBV30 and TRBJ1-2, is SQTIHQWPATLVQPVGSPLSLECTVEGTSNPNLYWYRQAAGRGLQLLFYSVGIGQISSEVPQNLSASRPQDRQFILSSKKLLLSDSGFYLCAWSVREDYGYTFGSGTRLTVV.

This clone has more than one count but fewer than ten. The J gene is TRBJ1-1, the V gene TRBV2; weak D call: TRBD1 (6 bases). This CDR3 region has 11 residues. Looked up from germline, CDR1 is SNHLY and CDR2 is FYNNEI. The CDR3: CVSGQNTEAFF. The DNA of the CDR3 is TGTGTTTCGGGACAGAACACTGAAGCTTTCTTT.

V usage is TRBV7-6 and J usage is TRBJ2-3; TRBD2 aligns across 12 bases. The CDR3 sequence is 16 residues long. Per the germline V gene, CDR1 is SGHVS and CDR2 is FNYEAQ. V lost 4 bases to trimming and J lost 1 base; unmatched junction nucleotides: 3. CDR3 sequence (DNA): TGTGCCAGCAGCTACCGGACTAGCGGGGGCACAGATACGCAGTATTTT. Translated: CASSYRTSGGTDTQYF.

The rearrangement links TRBV5-1 to TRBJ1-4; weak D call: TRBD1 (5 bases). V was shortened by 1 base and J by 4 bases, with 8 bases between the two germline ends. The CDR3 totals 14 residues. Germline-derived CDR1 and CDR2 are SGHRS and YFSETQ. CDR3 sequence (DNA): TGCGCCAGCAGCTTGTGGCAGGGTAATGAAAAACTGTTTTTT. Translation: CASSLWQGNEKLFF.

This chain uses TRBV7-9 with TRBJ2-5; the D is unclear. The length of the CDR3 is 13 residues. V lost 3 bases to trimming and J lost 5 bases, with 10 bases between them. Germline CDR1 is SEHNR and CDR2 is FQNEAQ (reference sequence). The CDR3 is CASSLNSAETQYF. Here the CDR3 DNA reads TGTGCCAGCAGCTTGAACAGCGCCGAGACCCAGTACTTC.

In nucleotides, the CDR3 is TGTGCCAGCAGTTCGGGACCGAAGGGCTATGGCTACACCTTC. Translated: CASSSGPKGYGYTF. J is TRBJ1-2 and V is TRBV6-2 or TRBV6-3; D is perhaps TRBD1 (5 bases). This CDR3 is built from 14 residues. The ends were cut back, 4 bases at V and 4 bases at J, with 13 bases in the middle. In germline, CDR1 is MNHEY, CDR2 SVGEGT.

V and J are TRBV29-1 and TRBJ1-1; D perhaps matches TRBD1 (6 bases). The germline gives CDR1 SQVTM, CDR2 ANQGSEA. The CDR3 covers 12 residues. V was trimmed by 6 bases and J by 7 bases, leaving 15 bases between them. The CDR3 reads CSVARGAGEAFF. CDR3 bases: TGCAGCGTCGCCCGGGGGGCCGGTGAAGCTTTCTTT.

The chain carries TRBV4-3 and TRBJ2-7, with 7 positions matching TRBD1. The CDR3 sequence is 16 residues long. V trimming: 1 base; J trimming: 2 bases; junction bases outside the gene matches: 8. The V gene's germline CDR1 is LGHNA and CDR2 YSLEER. This CDR3 reads CASSQGDSFKPYEQYF. The CDR3 nucleotides are TGCGCCAGCAGCCAAGGGGACAGCTTCAAGCCCTACGAGCAGTACTTC.

The chain combines TRBV4-3 with TRBJ2-1; 7 bases line up with TRBD2. The ends lost 1 base at V and 8 bases at J; junction bases unmatched: 8. The CDR3 covers 15 residues. CDR1 is LGHNA and CDR2 is YSLEER in the germline V gene. CDR3 bases: TGCGCCAGCAGCCAAGGCGGGAGAGGGGAGGATGAGCAGTTCTTC. This gives the protein CASSQGGRGEDEQFF.

The chain combines TRBV28 with TRBJ2-1; 11 bases agree with TRBD2. This CDR3 has 19 residues. With V trimmed by 4 bases and J by 6 bases, 17 bases remained unmatched. Germline V CDR1 and CDR2: MDHEN, SYDVKM. The CDR3 region is CASSSGVSGGVLRANEQFF. The CDR3 bases are TGTGCCAGCAGTTCCGGGGTTAGCGGGGGGGTCCTCCGAGCCAATGAGCAGTTCTTC.

The chain uses TRBV28 and TRBJ1-1; TRBD1 matches 7 bases. The CDR3 loop spans 20 amino acids. Trimming cost V 4 bases and J 0 bases; bases outside gene matches: 20. Per the germline V gene, CDR1 is MDHEN and CDR2 is SYDVKM. The CDR3 DNA is TGTGCCAGCAGTTCCCTCCAACGGCGGCAGGGGGGGATTATGAACACTGAAGCTTTCTTT. It codes for CASSSLQRRQGGIMNTEAFF.

The chain combines TRBV25-1 with TRBJ1-1, with 7 bases that match TRBD1. Germline V CDR1 and CDR2: MGHDK, SYGVNS. This CDR3 is 15 amino acids long. Losses at the gene ends were 1 base for V and 1 base for J; bases not matched to a gene: 3. The CDR3 DNA follows: TGTGCCAGCAGTGAATCCGGGACAGAGAACACTGAAGCTTTCTTT. Translation: CASSESGTENTEAFF.

The J gene is TRBJ1-5, the V gene TRBV27; TRBD1 agrees at 7 bases. Germline V gene lookup returns CDR1 MNHEY and CDR2 SMNVEV (reference sequence). The CDR3 is 13 residues long. Trimming took 7 bases from V and 4 from J; bases not matched to a gene: 4. CDR3 in amino acids: CASTAGGNQPQHF. The CDR3 bases are TGTGCCAGCACCGCAGGGGGTAATCAGCCCCAGCATTTT.

This chain connects TRBV5-5 to TRBJ2-1; a possible D gene is TRBD2 (5 bases). This CDR3 is built from 13 residues. The V end lost 4 bases, the J end lost 0 bases, and 5 bases lay between the germline ends. Germline CDR1 reads SGHKS; CDR2 reads YYEKEE (reference sequence). CDR3 sequence reads: CASSRDSYNEQFF. For the CDR3, the DNA is TGTGCCAGCAGCCGGGACTCCTACAATGAGCAGTTCTTC. The full variable domain, completed using reference TRBV5-5 and TRBJ2-1, is DAGVTQSPTHLIKTRGQQVTLRCSPISGHKSVSWYQQVLGQGPQFIFQYYEKEERGRGNFPDRFSARQFPNYSSELNVNALLLGDSALYLCASSRDSYNEQFFGPGTRLTVL.

V and J are TRBV23-1 and TRBJ1-2; D not certain. TRBV23-1 is filed as an ORF, its function uncertain. The CDR3 has 16 amino acids. With 0 bases removed from V and 2 bases from J, the gap between germline ends came to 13 bases. CDR3 loop: CASSQSLGRNNYGYTF. The CDR3, as DNA: TGCGCCAGCAGTCAATCCCTGGGGAGGAACAACTATGGCTACACCTTC.

This clone has only one observation. At one of its ends the junction is not consistent with the germline gene, which may arise from a read error. The chain has TRBV29-1 and TRBJ2-2; TRBD1 or TRBD2 may be the D gene (7 bases each). CDR3 size: 19 residues. Germline V gives CDR1 SQVTM, CDR2 ANQGSEA. The CDR3 loop is CSVSTDSQDRRRGHRGAVF. The CDR3 coding sequence is TGCAGCGTTTCTACCGACTCCCAGGACAGGCGGCGGGGGCACCGGGGAGCTGTTTTT.

This clone was found once. This rearrangement joins TRBV5-1 to TRBJ1-2; D unclear. Germline assignment: CDR1 SGHRS and CDR2 YFSETQ. This CDR3 spans 13 amino acids. Trimming took 4 bases from V and 5 from J, leaving 12 bases between them. This CDR3 reads CASSPGLLYGYTF. The CDR3 region has the DNA TGCGCCAGCAGCCCTGGACTACTTTATGGCTACACCTTC. Full variable domain (remainder filled in from reference TRBV5-1 and TRBJ1-2): KAGVTQTPRYLIKTRGQQVTLSCSPISGHRSVSWYQQTPGQGLQFLFEYFSETQRNKGNFPGRFSGRQFSNSRSEMNVSTLELGDSALYLCASSPGLLYGYTFGSGTRLTVV.

The V call is TRBV5-1, the J call TRBJ2-7; 7 positions match TRBD1. Looked up from germline, CDR1 is SGHRS and CDR2 is YFSETQ. The CDR3 is 14 residues long. V dropped 0 bases and J dropped 6; count of bases not matched to a gene: 6. CDR3 coding DNA: TGCGCCAGCAGCTTGGAACAGGGGAGTATCGAGCAGTACTTC. Its translation is CASSLEQGSIEQYF. The variable domain in full, with the rest retrieved from reference TRBV5-1 and TRBJ2-7, is KAGVTQTPRYLIKTRGQQVTLSCSPISGHRSVSWYQQTPGQGLQFLFEYFSETQRNKGNFPGRFSGRQFSNSRSEMNVSTLELGDSALYLCASSLEQGSIEQYFGPGTRLTVT.

The rearrangement links TRBV19 to TRBJ1-3; the D gene is possibly TRBD1 (5 bases). This CDR3 is 16 amino acids long. The germline V and J ends were trimmed by 6 bases and 0 bases, with 15 bases remaining between them. CDR1 is LNHDA and CDR2 is SQIVND in the germline V gene (reference sequence). The CDR3 is CASSPSGGSSGNTIYF. DNA for the CDR3: TGTGCCAGTAGCCCGAGTGGGGGGAGCTCTGGAAACACCATATATTTT.

The chain carries TRBV29-1 and TRBJ1-4; D possibly corresponds to TRBD1 (5 bases). Germline V CDR1 and CDR2: SQVTM, ANQGSEA. With 4 bases removed from V and 3 bases from J, the gap between germline ends came to 18 bases. This CDR3 has 16 amino acids. In DNA, the CDR3 is TGCAGCGTTGTGTTTTTTGGGGGGGTAGCTAATGAAAAACTGTTTTTT. It is translated as CSVVFFGGVANEKLFF.

The V gene is TRBV28, the J gene TRBJ1-2, with D tentatively TRBD1 (5 bases). Looked up from germline, CDR1 is MDHEN and CDR2 is SYDVKM. The CDR3 spans 14 residues. Trimming removed 7 bases from V and 4 bases from J, with 16 bases in between. The CDR3 loop reads CASTSPTGGYGYTF. The CDR3 DNA sequence: TGTGCCAGCACCTCCCCCACGGGGGGCTATGGCTACACCTTC.

The chain joins TRBV24-1 to TRBJ1-5; the D gene is possibly TRBD1 (6 bases). V gave up 3 bases and J gave up 9 bases, with 14 bases separating them. Germline CDR1 and CDR2: KGHDR and SFDVKD. This CDR3 comprises 14 residues. CDR3 nucleotide sequence: TGTGCCACCAGTGATCCGGGGGCCTATGGGCCCCAGCATTTT. The encoded protein is CATSDPGAYGPQHF.

This clone was picked up one time. The V call is TRBV14, the J call TRBJ2-3; TRBD2 matches at 8 bases. V was clipped by 2 bases and J by 2 bases; unmatched bases: 3. The germline gives CDR1 SGHDN, CDR2 FVKESK. CDR3 length: 15 amino acids. As DNA, the CDR3 is TGTGCCAGCAGCCAAATAGCGGGGACCACAGATACGCAGTATTTT. Amino acids: CASSQIAGTTDTQYF.

The rearrangement links TRBV19 to TRBJ1-2; 7 nucleotides align to TRBD1. V lost 5 bases, J lost 0 bases, and 3 bases stayed unmatched. Germline V gene lookup returns CDR1 LNHDA and CDR2 SQIVND (reference sequence). The CDR3 spans 14 residues. The CDR3 DNA is TGTGCCAGTAGTCCGGGACAGACTAACTATGGCTACACCTTC. This codes for CASSPGQTNYGYTF.